This is a list of T cell receptor beta chains from one sample in a study of blood T cell repertoires in COVID-19. The assay was immunoSEQ multiplex PCR, and TCRdb's table has in-frame clones only and misses some. This sample has 30,000 to 35,000 clones, with roughly nine tenths found just once. The sequenced sample consisted of peripheral blood. Every receptor here comes from a human donor with active COVID-19. The donor label of this sample is uncertain. CDR3s include the opening cysteine and the closing phenylalanine or tryptophan. D genes are given only for firm matches. Rows may omit the clone size; those that give it use once, few, many or a size class.

D: TRBD1; J: TRBJ1-5; size: .; length: 15; V: TRBV19; DNA: TGTGCCAGTAGTATAGGACAGGGGTCTTATCAGCCCCAGCATTTT; CDR3: CASSIGQGSYQPQHF
D: .; J: TRBJ1-2; size: .; length: 14; V: TRBV9; DNA: TGTGCCAGCACCCTGTCCGGGACTCCCTATGGCTACACCTTC; CDR3: CASTLSGTPYGYTF
D: TRBD2; J: TRBJ2-3; size: .; length: 17; V: TRBV4-3; DNA: TGCGCCAGCAGCCAAGATATAGCGGGAGTACGGGCAGATACGCAGTATTTT; CDR3: CASSQDIAGVRADTQYF
D: .; J: TRBJ1-1; size: .; length: 14; V: TRBV5-1; DNA: TGCGCCAGCAGCTGGGGGCAGGGGACGGGTGAAGCTTTCTTT; CDR3: CASSWGQGTGEAFF
D: TRBD2; J: TRBJ2-3; size: .; length: 16; V: TRBV30; DNA: TGTGCCTGGAGTGGGGTAGCGGGGGGCAGGGGAGATACGCAGTATTTT; CDR3: CAWSGVAGGRGDTQYF
D: .; J: TRBJ2-2; size: .; length: 13; V: TRBV15; DNA: TGTGCCACCAGCAGGGGGCTCACCGGGGAGCTGTTTTTT; CDR3: CATSRGLTGELFF
D: TRBD1; J: TRBJ2-7; size: .; length: 15; V: TRBV4-1; DNA: TGCGCCAGCAGCCAGGTCACCAGGGGGAAGAACGAGCAGTACTTC; CDR3: CASSQVTRGKNEQYF
D: TRBD1; J: TRBJ1-2; size: .; length: 13; V: TRBV28; DNA: TGTGCCAGCAGTGAGACAGGGCGGTCAGGCTACACCTTC; CDR3: CASSETGRSGYTF
D: TRBD1; J: TRBJ1-1; size: .; length: 14; V: TRBV10-1; DNA: TGCGCCAGCAGCCGGACAGGGCGGAACACTGAAGCTTTCTTT; CDR3: CASSRTGRNTEAFF
D: .; J: TRBJ2-7; size: .; length: 13; V: TRBV12-3/TRBV12-4; DNA: TGTGCCAGCAGTTTAGGGAGGGGCAACGAGCAGTACTTC; CDR3: CASSLGRGNEQYF
D: .; J: TRBJ1-1; size: .; length: 14; V: TRBV5-1; DNA: TGCGCCAGCAGCTTCGTACAGGGGAACACTGAAGCTTTCTTT; CDR3: CASSFVQGNTEAFF
D: TRBD2; J: TRBJ2-7; size: .; length: 15; V: TRBV6-5; DNA: TGTGCCAGCAGTTTCAGCGGGACGGGGTCCTACGAGCAGTACTTC; CDR3: CASSFSGTGSYEQYF
D: .; J: TRBJ2-7; size: once; length: 14; V: TRBV27; DNA: TGTGCCAGCAGTTTAATTGGGGCGTTAGACGAGCAGTACTTC; CDR3: CASSLIGALDEQYF
D: .; J: TRBJ2-3; size: .; length: 14; V: TRBV30; DNA: TGTGCCTGGAGTGTAGTCGGGGGTGGAGATACGCAGTATTTT; CDR3: CAWSVVGGGDTQYF
D: .; J: TRBJ2-7; size: .; length: 15; V: TRBV3-1/TRBV3-2; DNA: TGTGCCAGCAGCCAAGATCGAAGGGGGTTCTACGAGCAGTACTTC; CDR3: CASSQDRRGFYEQYF
D: TRBD2; J: TRBJ2-5; size: .; length: 15; V: TRBV2; DNA: TGTGCCAGCAGTGAATCACTAGCGGACCAAGAGACCCAGTACTTC; CDR3: CASSESLADQETQYF